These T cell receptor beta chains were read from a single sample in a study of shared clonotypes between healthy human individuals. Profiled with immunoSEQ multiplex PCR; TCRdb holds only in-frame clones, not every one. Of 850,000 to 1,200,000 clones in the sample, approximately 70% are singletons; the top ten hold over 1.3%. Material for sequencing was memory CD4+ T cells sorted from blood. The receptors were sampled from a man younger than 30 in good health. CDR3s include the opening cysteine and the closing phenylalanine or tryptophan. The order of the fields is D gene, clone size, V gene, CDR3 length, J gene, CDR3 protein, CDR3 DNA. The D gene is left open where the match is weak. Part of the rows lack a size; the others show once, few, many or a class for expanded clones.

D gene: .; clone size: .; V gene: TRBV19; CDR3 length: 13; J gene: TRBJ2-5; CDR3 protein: CASTPSGEETQYF; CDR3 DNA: TGTGCCAGTACTCCATCTGGGGAGGAGACCCAGTACTTC
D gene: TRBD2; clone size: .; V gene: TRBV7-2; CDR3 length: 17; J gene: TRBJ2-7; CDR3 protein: CASSLDSASGSSYEQYF; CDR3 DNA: TGTGCCAGCAGCTTAGATTCGGCTAGCGGGAGCTCCTACGAGCAGTACTTC
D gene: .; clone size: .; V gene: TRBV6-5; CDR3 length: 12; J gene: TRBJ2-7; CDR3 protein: CASSGGSYEQYF; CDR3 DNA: TGTGCCAGCTCTGGGGGGAGCTACGAGCAGTACTTC
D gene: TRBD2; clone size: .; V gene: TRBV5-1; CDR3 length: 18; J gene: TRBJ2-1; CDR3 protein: CASSAGTSGRSGVNEQFF; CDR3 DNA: TGCGCCAGCAGCGCAGGAACTAGCGGGAGGAGTGGGGTCAATGAGCAGTTCTTC
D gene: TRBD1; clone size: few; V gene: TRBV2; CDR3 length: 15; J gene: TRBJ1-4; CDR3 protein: CASSEVGQGNEKLFF; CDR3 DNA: TGTGCCAGCAGTGAAGTGGGACAGGGAAATGAAAAACTGTTTTTT
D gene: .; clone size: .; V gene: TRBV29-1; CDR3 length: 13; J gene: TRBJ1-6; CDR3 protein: CSVLQGPNSPLHF; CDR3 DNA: TGCAGCGTCTTACAGGGCCCGAATTCACCCCTCCACTTT
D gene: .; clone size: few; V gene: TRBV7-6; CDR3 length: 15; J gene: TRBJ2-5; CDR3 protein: CASSLSGQLQETQYF; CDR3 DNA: TGTGCCAGCAGCTTATCGGGCCAGTTACAAGAGACCCAGTACTTC
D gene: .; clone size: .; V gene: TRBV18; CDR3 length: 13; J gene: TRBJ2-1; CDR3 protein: CASSPATVNEQFF; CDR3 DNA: TGTGCCAGCTCACCAGCGACAGTCAATGAGCAGTTCTTC
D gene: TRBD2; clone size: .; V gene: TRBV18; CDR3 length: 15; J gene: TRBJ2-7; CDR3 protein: CASSPASGGSYEQYF; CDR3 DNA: TGTGCCAGCTCACCCGCCAGCGGGGGATCCTACGAGCAGTACTTC
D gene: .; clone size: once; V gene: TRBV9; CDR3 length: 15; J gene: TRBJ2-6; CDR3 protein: CASSVGSSGANVLTF; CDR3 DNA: TGTGCCAGCAGCGTAGGTTCCTCTGGGGCCAACGTCCTGACTTTC
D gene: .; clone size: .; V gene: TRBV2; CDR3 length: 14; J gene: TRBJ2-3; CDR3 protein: CASSLLEPTDTQYF; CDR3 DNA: TGTGCCAGCAGTCTACTAGAGCCCACAGATACGCAGTATTTT
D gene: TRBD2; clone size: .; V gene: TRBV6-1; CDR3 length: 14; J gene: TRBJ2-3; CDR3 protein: CASRPGGGTDTQYF; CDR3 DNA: TGTGCCAGCAGACCCGGGGGGGGGACAGATACGCAGTATTTT
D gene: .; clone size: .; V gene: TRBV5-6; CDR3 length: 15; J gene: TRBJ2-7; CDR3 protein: CASSPEGAGGYEQYF; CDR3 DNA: TGTGCCAGCAGCCCTGAGGGGGCGGGAGGATACGAGCAGTACTTC
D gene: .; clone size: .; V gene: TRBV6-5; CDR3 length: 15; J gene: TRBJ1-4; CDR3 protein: CASRSDSATNEKLFF; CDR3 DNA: TGTGCCAGCAGGTCCGACAGCGCAACTAATGAAAAACTGTTTTTT
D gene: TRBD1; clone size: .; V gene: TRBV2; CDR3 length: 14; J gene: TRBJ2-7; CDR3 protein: CASSGDRGRNEQYF; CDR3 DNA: TGTGCCAGCAGTGGGGACAGGGGGCGAAACGAGCAGTACTTC
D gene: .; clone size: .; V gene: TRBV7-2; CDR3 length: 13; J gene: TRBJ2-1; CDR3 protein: CASSVLQGTEQFF; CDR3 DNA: TGTGCCAGCAGCGTCCTCCAGGGGACTGAGCAGTTCTTC
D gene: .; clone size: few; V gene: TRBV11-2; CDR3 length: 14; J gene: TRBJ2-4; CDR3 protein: CASSGRMVENIQYF; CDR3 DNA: TGTGCCAGCAGCGGTAGGATGGTCGAAAACATTCAGTACTTC
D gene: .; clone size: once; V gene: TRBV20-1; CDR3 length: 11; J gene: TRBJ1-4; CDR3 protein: CSARKGEKLFF; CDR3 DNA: TGCAGTGCTAGAAAGGGGGAAAAACTGTTTTTT
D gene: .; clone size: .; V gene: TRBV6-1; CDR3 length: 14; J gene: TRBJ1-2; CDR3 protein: CASHMGAAYYGYTF; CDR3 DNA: TGTGCCAGCCACATGGGGGCAGCATACTATGGCTACACCTTC